The next 15 T cell receptor beta chains were all read from a single sample in a study of lymphopenia after photon versus proton radiotherapy. Some clones are missing from TCRdb's copy, which holds only in-frame ones; the method was immunoSEQ multiplex PCR. Found here are around 28,000 clones, about four fifths of them singletons; the top ten hold roughly 31%. Material: peripheral blood, obtained from a patient treated with photon-based radiotherapy. The receptors originated from a man aged 45-60 years with gastric cancer.

This chain links TRBV2 with TRBJ1-2; TRBD1 might be the D (6 bases). V lost 7 bases and J 2 bases, leaving 17 bases between the germline ends. CDR1 and CDR2 from the germline V gene are SNHLY and FYNNEI. This CDR3 is 15 amino acids long. CDR3 coding DNA: TGTGCCAGCACTGGGGGGGGCATCGCGAACTATGGCTACACCTTC. As protein: CASTGGGIANYGYTF.

This chain links TRBV2 with TRBJ2-3; 12 bases fit TRBD2. Germline CDR1 reads SNHLY; CDR2 reads FYNNEI. The V gene end was trimmed by 7 bases and the J gene end by 2 bases; junction bases not matched to a gene: 4. The CDR3 totals 15 residues. CDR3 nucleotides: TGTGCCAGCAAAACTAGCGGGGGGATCACAGATACGCAGTATTTT. It encodes CASKTSGGITDTQYF. Looking up the rest from reference TRBV2 and TRBJ2-3 gives the full variable domain: EPEVTQTPSHQVTQMGQEVILRCVPISNHLYFYWYRQILGQKVEFLVSFYNNEISEKSEIFDDQFSVERPDGSNFTLKIRSTKLEDSAMYFCASKTSGGITDTQYFGPGTRLTVL.

The chain joins TRBV11-2 to TRBJ2-1; D is undetermined. CDR1 SGHAT and CDR2 FQNNGV come from the germline V gene. CDR3 length equals 11 residues. The germline V and J ends were trimmed by 4 bases and 10 bases, with 8 bases remaining between them. DNA for the CDR3: TGTGCCAGCAGCTACGTCCGGGAGCAGTTCTTC. It yields the protein CASSYVREQFF.

The chain carries TRBV5-1 and TRBJ1-2; 10 nucleotides line up with TRBD1. The CDR3 is 17 amino acids. The germline CDR1 and CDR2 sequences are SGHRS and YFSETQ. With 4 bases clipped from V and 2 bases from J, the junction kept 11 bases outside the gene matches. The CDR3 DNA sequence: TGCGCCAGCAGCCGCGGCCTCCCGGGACAGGGGAACTATGGCTACACCTTC. The encoded protein is CASSRGLPGQGNYGYTF.

This clone was detected a few times. The chain carries TRBV11-2 and TRBJ1-1; possible D gene TRBD1, 5 bases. V was cut by 6 bases and J by 3 bases, with 17 bases left in between. This CDR3 comprises 15 residues. In germline, CDR1 is SGHAT, CDR2 FQNNGV. CDR3: CASSLSEGRYTEAFF. CDR3 in DNA: TGTGCCAGCAGTCTCAGTGAGGGGAGGTACACTGAAGCTTTCTTT.

The J gene is TRBJ2-2, the V gene TRBV20-1; D call uncertain. The CDR3 spans 11 residues. Between the trimmed V and J ends, which lost 8 bases and 7 bases, there was a span of 11 bases. Germline CDR1 and CDR2: DFQATT and SNEGSKA (reference sequence). The CDR3, as DNA: TGCAGTATTAGGGTATACGGGGAGCTGTTTTTT. This gives the protein CSIRVYGELFF.

This chain connects TRBV19 to TRBJ2-3; possible D gene TRBD2, 7 bases. The V gene's germline CDR1 is LNHDA and CDR2 SQIVND (reference sequence). This CDR3 spans 14 amino acids. The V gene lost 4 bases and the J gene lost 6 bases, with 14 bases spanning the gap. In DNA, the CDR3 is TGTGCCAGTAGTAGCGGGGGCCGTTGGGATACGCAGTATTTT. Protein product: CASSSGGRWDTQYF.

The chain has TRBV7-9 and TRBJ1-2, with D unresolved. The V end was cut by 5 bases, the J end by 7 bases, with 17 bases between. The length of the CDR3 is 14 residues. Germline V lookup: CDR1 SEHNR, CDR2 FQNEAQ (reference sequence). The CDR3 spells CASSEWQGFGGYTF. Written as DNA, the CDR3 is TGTGCCAGCAGCGAGTGGCAAGGCTTTGGTGGCTACACCTTC.

The rearrangement joins TRBV5-5 to TRBJ2-2; D gene uncertain. The CDR3 is 14 residues long. CDR1 and CDR2 from the germline V gene are SGHKS and YYEKEE (reference sequence). Trimming pared 0 bases from V and 1 base from J, leaving 4 bases between. CDR3 residues: CASSLVGNTGELFF. CDR3 in DNA: TGTGCCAGCAGCTTGGTCGGGAACACCGGGGAGCTGTTTTTT.

The V and J genes are TRBV6-6 and TRBJ2-7; tentative D call: TRBD1 (5 bases). In germline, CDR1 is MNHNY, CDR2 SVGAGI (reference sequence). V was clipped by 6 bases and J by 3 bases, with 12 bases between them. This CDR3 is built from 13 residues. The chain's CDR3 is CASSQTANYEQYF. The CDR3 DNA sequence: TGTGCCAGCAGCCAGACAGCGAACTACGAGCAGTACTTC.

V and J are TRBV14 and TRBJ2-2, with a weak D call TRBD2 (7 bases). The germline gives CDR1 SGHDN, CDR2 FVKESK. Trimming cost V 4 bases and J 0 bases, with 12 bases left between them. The CDR3 loop spans 16 amino acids. The chain's CDR3 is CASSPWGGPNTGELFF. Here the CDR3 DNA reads TGTGCCAGCAGCCCCTGGGGGGGGCCGAACACCGGGGAGCTGTTTTTT.

The rearrangement links TRBV5-6 to TRBJ1-3; a weak D match, TRBD1 (6 bases). The CDR3 consists of 17 residues. The V end was cut by 2 bases, the J end by 4 bases, with 19 bases between. CDR1 and CDR2 (germline): SGHDT, YYEEEE. The CDR3 spells CASSLLGRGGGGNTIYF. The CDR3 region has the DNA TGTGCCAGCAGCTTACTGGGCAGGGGAGGAGGAGGAAACACCATATATTTT.

The chain uses TRBV5-5 and TRBJ2-7, with 9 bases matching TRBD1. V shed 4 bases, J shed 5 bases, and the junction held 7 bases outside the gene matches. The V gene's germline CDR1 is SGHKS and CDR2 YYEKEE (reference sequence). The CDR3 consists of 14 residues. The CDR3 loop is CASSVPGQGNEQYV. For the CDR3, the DNA is TGTGCCAGCAGCGTCCCGGGACAGGGTAACGAGCAGTACGTC.

V gene TRBV5-5 combines with J gene TRBJ2-2; 7 nucleotides agree with TRBD2. Looked up from germline, CDR1 is SGHKS and CDR2 is YYEKEE (reference sequence). This CDR3 has 17 residues. Trimming cost V 1 base and J 4 bases; bases outside gene matches: 10. The CDR3: CASSLIAGVLGTGELFF. DNA of the CDR3: TGTGCCAGCAGCTTGATCGCGGGGGTCCTTGGCACCGGGGAGCTGTTTTTT.

This clone was seen only a few times. V is TRBV6-6 and J is TRBJ1-6; D is ambiguous. The V and J ends lost 4 bases and 7 bases respectively, with 8 bases between them. Germline V gives CDR1 MNHNY, CDR2 SVGAGI (reference sequence). This CDR3 has 13 residues. The CDR3 region is CASSSEPNSPLHF. The CDR3 nucleotides read TGTGCCAGCAGTTCCGAGCCAAATTCACCCCTCCACTTT.